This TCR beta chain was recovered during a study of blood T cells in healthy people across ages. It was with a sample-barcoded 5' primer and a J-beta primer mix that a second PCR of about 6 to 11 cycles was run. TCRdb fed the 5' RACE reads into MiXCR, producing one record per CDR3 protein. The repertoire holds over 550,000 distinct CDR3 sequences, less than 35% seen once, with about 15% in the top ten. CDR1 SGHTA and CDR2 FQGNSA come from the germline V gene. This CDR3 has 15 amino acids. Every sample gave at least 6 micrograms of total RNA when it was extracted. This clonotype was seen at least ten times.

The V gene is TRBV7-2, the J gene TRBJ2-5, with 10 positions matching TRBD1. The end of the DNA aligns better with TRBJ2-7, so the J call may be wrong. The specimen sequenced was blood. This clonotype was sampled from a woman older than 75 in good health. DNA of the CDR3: TGTGCCAGCAGCCCCTATCGGACAGGGGGAGCCGAGCAGTACTTC. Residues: CASSPYRTGGAEQYF.